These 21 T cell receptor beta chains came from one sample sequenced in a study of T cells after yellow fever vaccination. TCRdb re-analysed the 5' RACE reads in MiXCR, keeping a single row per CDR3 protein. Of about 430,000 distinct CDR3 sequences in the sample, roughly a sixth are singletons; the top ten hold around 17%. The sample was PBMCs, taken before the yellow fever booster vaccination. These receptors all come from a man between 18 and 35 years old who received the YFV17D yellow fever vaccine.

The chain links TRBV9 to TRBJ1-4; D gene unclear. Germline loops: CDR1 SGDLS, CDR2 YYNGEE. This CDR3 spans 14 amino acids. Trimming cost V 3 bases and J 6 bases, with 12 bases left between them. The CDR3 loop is CASSAKRRDEKLFF. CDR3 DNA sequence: TGTGCCAGCAGCGCTAAACGGAGGGATGAAAAACTGTTTTTT.

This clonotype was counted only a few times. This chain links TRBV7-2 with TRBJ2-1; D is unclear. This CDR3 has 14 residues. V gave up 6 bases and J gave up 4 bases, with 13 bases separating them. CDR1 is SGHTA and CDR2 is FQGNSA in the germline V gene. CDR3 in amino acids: CASRDPGAYNEQFF. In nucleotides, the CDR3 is TGTGCCAGCAGGGACCCGGGCGCGTACAATGAGCAGTTCTTC.

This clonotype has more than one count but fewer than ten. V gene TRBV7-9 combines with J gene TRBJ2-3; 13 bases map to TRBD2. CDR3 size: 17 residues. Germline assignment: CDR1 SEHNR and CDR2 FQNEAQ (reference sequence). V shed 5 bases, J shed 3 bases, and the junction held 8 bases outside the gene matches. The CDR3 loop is CASSRTSGGPLTDTQYF. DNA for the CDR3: TGTGCCAGCAGCCGGACTAGCGGGGGCCCTTTAACAGATACGCAGTATTTT. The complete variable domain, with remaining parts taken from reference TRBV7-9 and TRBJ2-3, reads DTGVSQNPRHKITKRGQNVTFRCDPISEHNRLYWYRQTLGQGPEFLTYFQNEAQLEKSRLLSDRFSAERPKGSFSTLEIQRTEQGDSAMYLCASSRTSGGPLTDTQYFGPGTRLTVL.

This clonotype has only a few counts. The CDR3 DNA sequence: TGTGCCAGCAGCTCCGGGGACAGAGAATTCATTTACGAGCAGTACGTC. It yields the protein CASSSGDREFIYEQYV. The genes are TRBV7-9 and TRBJ2-7; 7 positions match TRBD1. CDR3 length: 16 residues. The ends lost 4 bases at V and 4 bases at J; junction bases unmatched: 13. Germline CDR1 is SEHNR and CDR2 is FQNEAQ (reference sequence).

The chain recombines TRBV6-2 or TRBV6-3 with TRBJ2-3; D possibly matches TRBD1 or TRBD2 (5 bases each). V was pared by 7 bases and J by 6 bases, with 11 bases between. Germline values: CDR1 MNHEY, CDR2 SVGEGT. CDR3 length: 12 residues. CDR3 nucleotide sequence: TGTGCCAGCAACCCCGGGGCGGATACGCAGTATTTT. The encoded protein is CASNPGADTQYF.

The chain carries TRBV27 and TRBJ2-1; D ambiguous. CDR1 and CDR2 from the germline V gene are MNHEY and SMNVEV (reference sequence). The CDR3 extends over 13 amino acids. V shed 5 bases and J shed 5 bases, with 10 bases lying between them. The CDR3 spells CASSRVIHNEQFF. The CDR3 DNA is TGTGCCAGCAGTCGCGTCATCCACAATGAGCAGTTCTTC.

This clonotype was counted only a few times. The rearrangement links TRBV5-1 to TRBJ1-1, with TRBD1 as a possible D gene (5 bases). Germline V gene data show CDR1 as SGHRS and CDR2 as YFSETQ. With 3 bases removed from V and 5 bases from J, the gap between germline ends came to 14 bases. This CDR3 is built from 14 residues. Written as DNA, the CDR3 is TGCGCCAGCAGCTGGCAGGGTATGCAGACTGAAGCTTTCTTT. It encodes CASSWQGMQTEAFF.

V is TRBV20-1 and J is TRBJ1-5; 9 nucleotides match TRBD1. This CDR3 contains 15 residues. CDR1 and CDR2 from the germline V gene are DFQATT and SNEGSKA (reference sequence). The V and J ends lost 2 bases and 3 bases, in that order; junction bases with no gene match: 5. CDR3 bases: TGCAGTGCTAGACCTGGACAGGGGTACAATCAGCCCCAGCATTTT. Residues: CSARPGQGYNQPQHF.

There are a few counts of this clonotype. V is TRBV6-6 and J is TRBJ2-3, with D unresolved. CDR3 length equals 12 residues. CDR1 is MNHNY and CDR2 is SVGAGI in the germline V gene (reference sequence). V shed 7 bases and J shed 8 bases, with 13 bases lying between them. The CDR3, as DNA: TGTGCCAGCACGTACGCCGGCGGTACGCAGTATTTT. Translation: CASTYAGGTQYF.

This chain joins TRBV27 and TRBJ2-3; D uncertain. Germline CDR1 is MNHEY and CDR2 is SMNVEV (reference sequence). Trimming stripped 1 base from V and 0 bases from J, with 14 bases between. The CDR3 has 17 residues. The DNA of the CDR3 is TGTGCCAGCAGTTTATTATACCGTGACGGAAGCACAGATACGCAGTATTTT. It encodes CASSLLYRDGSTDTQYF.

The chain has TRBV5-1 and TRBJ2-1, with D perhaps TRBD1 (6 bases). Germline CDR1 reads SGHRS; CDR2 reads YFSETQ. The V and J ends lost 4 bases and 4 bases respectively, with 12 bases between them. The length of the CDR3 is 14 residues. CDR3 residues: CASSARGPYNEQFF. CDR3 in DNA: TGCGCCAGCAGCGCCAGGGGCCCATACAATGAGCAGTTCTTC.

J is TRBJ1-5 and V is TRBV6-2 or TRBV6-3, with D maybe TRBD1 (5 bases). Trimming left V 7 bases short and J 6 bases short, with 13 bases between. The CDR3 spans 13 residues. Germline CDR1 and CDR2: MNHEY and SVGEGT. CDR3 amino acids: CASTLGGFQPQHF. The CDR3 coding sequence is TGTGCCAGCACCCTCGGGGGTTTTCAGCCCCAGCATTTT.

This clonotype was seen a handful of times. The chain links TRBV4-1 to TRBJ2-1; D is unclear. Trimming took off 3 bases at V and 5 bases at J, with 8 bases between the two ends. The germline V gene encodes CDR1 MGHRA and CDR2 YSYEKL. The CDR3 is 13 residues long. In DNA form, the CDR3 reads TGCGCCAGCAGCCAGGTGGGGAACAATGAGCAGTTCTTC. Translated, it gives CASSQVGNNEQFF.

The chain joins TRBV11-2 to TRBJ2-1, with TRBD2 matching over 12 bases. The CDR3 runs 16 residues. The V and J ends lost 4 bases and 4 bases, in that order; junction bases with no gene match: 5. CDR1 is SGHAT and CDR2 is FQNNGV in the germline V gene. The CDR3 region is CASSSRTSGEYNEQFF. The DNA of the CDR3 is TGTGCCAGCAGCTCTCGGACTAGCGGGGAATACAATGAGCAGTTCTTC.

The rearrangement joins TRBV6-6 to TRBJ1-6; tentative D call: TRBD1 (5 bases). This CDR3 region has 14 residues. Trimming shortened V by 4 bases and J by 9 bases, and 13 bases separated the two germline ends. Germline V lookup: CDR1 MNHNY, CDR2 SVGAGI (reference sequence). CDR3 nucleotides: TGTGCCAGCAGTTGGGGGGTCTTTGGTTCACCCCTCCACTTT. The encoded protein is CASSWGVFGSPLHF.

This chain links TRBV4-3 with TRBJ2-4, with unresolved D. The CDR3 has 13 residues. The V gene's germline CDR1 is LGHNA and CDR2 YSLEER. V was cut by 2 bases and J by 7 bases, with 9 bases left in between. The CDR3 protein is CASSQSVNNIQYF. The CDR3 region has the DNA TGCGCCAGCAGCCAATCCGTAAACAACATTCAGTACTTC.

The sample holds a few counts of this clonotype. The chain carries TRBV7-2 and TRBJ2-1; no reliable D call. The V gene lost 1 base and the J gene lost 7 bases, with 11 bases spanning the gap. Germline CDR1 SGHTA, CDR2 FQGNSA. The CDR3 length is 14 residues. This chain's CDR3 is CASSLDLFGNEQFF. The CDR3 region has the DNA TGTGCCAGCAGCTTAGATCTGTTTGGGAATGAGCAGTTCTTC.

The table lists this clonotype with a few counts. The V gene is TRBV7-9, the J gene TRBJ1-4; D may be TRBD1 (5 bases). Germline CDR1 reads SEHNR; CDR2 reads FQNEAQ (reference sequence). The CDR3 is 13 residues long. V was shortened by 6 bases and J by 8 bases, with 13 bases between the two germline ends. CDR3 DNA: TGTGCCAGCAGTAGACAGCGTCGCGAAAAACTGTTTTTT. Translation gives CASSRQRREKLFF.

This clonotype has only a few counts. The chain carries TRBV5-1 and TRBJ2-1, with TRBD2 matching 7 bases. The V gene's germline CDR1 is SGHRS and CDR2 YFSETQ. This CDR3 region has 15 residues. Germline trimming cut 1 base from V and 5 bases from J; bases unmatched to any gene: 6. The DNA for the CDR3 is TGCGCCAGCAGCTTGTTAGGACTAGGTGACAATGAGCAGTTCTTC. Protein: CASSLLGLGDNEQFF.

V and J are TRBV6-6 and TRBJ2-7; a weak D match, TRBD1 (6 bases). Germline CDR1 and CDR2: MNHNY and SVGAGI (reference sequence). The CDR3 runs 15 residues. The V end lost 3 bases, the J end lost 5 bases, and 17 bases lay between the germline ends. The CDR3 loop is CASSYYGRGSNEQYF. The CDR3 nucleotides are TGTGCCAGCAGTTATTACGGCAGGGGTAGCAACGAGCAGTACTTC.

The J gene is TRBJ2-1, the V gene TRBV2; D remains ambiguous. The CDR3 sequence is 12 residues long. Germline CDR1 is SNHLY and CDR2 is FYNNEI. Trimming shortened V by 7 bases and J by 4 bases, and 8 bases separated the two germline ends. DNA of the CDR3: TGTGCCAGCACCCTCAGATACAATGAGCAGTTCTTC. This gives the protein CASTLRYNEQFF.